This T cell receptor beta chain was identified during a study of blood T cell repertoires in COVID-19. Whole-study context: Samples representing acute and convalescent COVID-19 were sourced from the United States, Italy and Spain.

Study members were between about 18 and 95 years old and lived in some 26 US regions. Cohort 3 donors counted as recovered after two negative PCRs, clearance, or resolved symptoms. Profiled with immunoSEQ multiplex PCR; TCRdb holds only in-frame clones, not every one. Altogether under 200,000 clones are present, over 70% being singletons, with the ten largest covering 9.5% to 12%. V dropped 4 bases and J dropped 0; count of bases not matched to a gene: 5. The germline gives CDR1 LNHDA, CDR2 SQIVND (reference sequence). The CDR3 length is 15 residues. The TCR sequence derives from a man over 45 who had recovered from COVID-19. The rearrangement joins TRBV19 to TRBJ1-1, with TRBD1 matching 7 bases. Sequencing was performed on PBMCs or T cells enriched from blood (not recorded which). The CDR3 bases are TGTGCCAGTAGTAGGTCAGGGGGGATGAACACTGAAGCTTTCTTT. It yields the protein CASSRSGGMNTEAFF.